This TCR beta chain appears in the sequencing data of a study of shared clonotypes between healthy human individuals. Background on the study: Samples came from a couple of female and three male donors aged 18 to 49. General study points: Generation of non-shared clonotypes was less probable than generation of clonotypes shared by all four donors.

In its sample, this clone was seen a few times. Its antigen remains unidentified. The sample has other DNA sequences that encode this CDR3 too. V lost 3 bases and J 0 bases, leaving 9 bases between the germline ends. This CDR3 comprises 14 residues. Germline assignment: CDR1 SGHRS and CDR2 YFSETQ. This table comes from immunoSEQ multiplex PCR, and its TCRdb copy is limited to in-frame clones, with some not included. The table records more than 850,000 clones, around 82% of them present only once. V and J are TRBV5-1 and TRBJ1-1; D perhaps matches TRBD1 (6 bases). The source material was memory CD4+ T cells from PBMCs. Noted subset: CD45RA-negative fraction. The origin of this receptor is a man younger than 30 in good health. Some clones in this sample may be carry-over from other donors' samples. The CDR3 region is CASSSDSLNTEAFF. Here the CDR3 DNA reads TGCGCCAGCAGCTCGGACAGTTTGAACACTGAAGCTTTCTTT.